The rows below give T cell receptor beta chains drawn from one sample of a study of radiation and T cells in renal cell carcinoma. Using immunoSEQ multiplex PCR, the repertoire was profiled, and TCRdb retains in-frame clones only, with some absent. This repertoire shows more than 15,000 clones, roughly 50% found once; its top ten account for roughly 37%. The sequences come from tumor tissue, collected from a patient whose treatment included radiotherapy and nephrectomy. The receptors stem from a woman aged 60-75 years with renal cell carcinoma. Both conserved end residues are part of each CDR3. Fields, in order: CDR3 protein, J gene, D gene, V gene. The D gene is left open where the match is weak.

CASRTGPQRQYF TRBJ2-7 NA TRBV6-1
CASSRRASAQETQYF TRBJ2-5 NA TRBV19
CASSATSGKETQYF TRBJ2-5 TRBD2 TRBV9
CASSRTGYNEQFF TRBJ2-1 NA TRBV6-5
CASKTGASEANVLTF TRBJ2-6 TRBD1 TRBV19
CASRMGTANEKLFF TRBJ1-4 NA TRBV2
CASSYRDSWNYGYTF TRBJ1-2 TRBD1 TRBV6-5
CASSFVPARGYEQYF TRBJ2-7 NA TRBV28
CAWSPGRGGGTGELFF TRBJ2-2 TRBD2 TRBV30
CASREQGADGYTF TRBJ1-2 TRBD1 TRBV6-5
CASSPQTSSYEQYF TRBJ2-7 NA TRBV19
CASSIDGTELYGYTF TRBJ1-2 TRBD1 TRBV19
CASKWQGGSIGYTF TRBJ1-2 NA TRBV27
CASSPLGGANVLTF TRBJ2-6 NA TRBV14
CASSLDGVDEKLFF TRBJ1-4 NA TRBV5-4
CASSPGIDSTDTQYF TRBJ2-3 NA TRBV5-6
CASSPPSRVPYEQYF TRBJ2-7 NA TRBV7-3
CASSVTSGRHEQYF TRBJ2-7 TRBD2 TRBV9
CASSGFLYTEAFF TRBJ1-1 NA TRBV6-1
CASSYQGLGTDTQYF TRBJ2-3 NA TRBV6-5
CASSFSGTSVQAQYF TRBJ2-5 TRBD2 TRBV6-6
CAWSPDAAGNTIYF TRBJ1-3 NA TRBV30